This TCR beta chain was identified in a study of T cell repertoires in ileal Crohn's disease. The CDR3 covers 15 residues. From germline, CDR1 is SGHDT and CDR2 YYEEEE. V lost 0 bases and J lost 6; bases outside the gene matches: 6. Profiling relied on immunoSEQ multiplex PCR, and the TCRdb table lists in-frame clones only, not all of them. Among roughly 30,000 clones listed, around 80% were seen once. The sequence derives from an adult with Crohn's disease. The source material was ileal tissue. V is TRBV5-6 and J is TRBJ2-4; TRBD1 aligns across 7 bases. Written as DNA, the CDR3 is TGTGCCAGCAGCTTGGAGGGACAGAACTTAAACATTCAGTACTTC. This translates into CASSLEGQNLNIQYF.